These 32 T cell receptor beta chains share one sample of origin, sequenced in a study of blood T cell repertoires in COVID-19. Produced via immunoSEQ multiplex PCR; TCRdb's table is partial and in-frame only. Of 290,000 or so clones in the sample, approximately 85% are singletons; the top ten hold approximately 5%. Material for sequencing was peripheral blood. These receptors were taken from a man in his forties or fifties with active or convalescent COVID-19.

This sequence joins TRBV7-9 and TRBJ2-7, with a tentative D call TRBD1 (5 bases). The germline gives CDR1 SEHNR, CDR2 FQNEAQ (reference sequence). Trimming took off 5 bases at V and 5 bases at J, with 7 bases between the two ends. The CDR3 runs to 11 residues. The CDR3 spells CASSPRDEQYF. As DNA, the CDR3 is TGTGCCAGCAGCCCCAGGGACGAGCAGTACTTC.

V and J are TRBV9 and TRBJ2-3; D perhaps matches TRBD2 (7 bases). V was pared by 2 bases and J by 9 bases, with 10 bases between. The CDR3 extends over 12 amino acids. Germline CDR1 and CDR2: SGDLS and YYNGEE. CDR3 sequence reads: CASSVGGPTQYF. CDR3 DNA sequence: TGTGCCAGCAGCGTCGGGGGGCCAACGCAGTATTTT. The whole variable domain, remainder taken from reference TRBV9 and TRBJ2-3, is DSGVTQTPKHLITATGQRVTLRCSPRSGDLSVYWYQQSLDQGLQFLIQYYNGEERAKGNILERFSAQQFPDLHSELNLSSLELGDSALYFCASSVGGPTQYFGPGTRLTVL.

The J gene is TRBJ2-3, the V gene TRBV2, with 8 bases that match TRBD1. Germline V CDR1 and CDR2: SNHLY, FYNNEI. The V and J ends lost 6 bases and 11 bases, in that order; junction bases with no gene match: 7. This CDR3 contains 12 residues. The CDR3 DNA sequence: TGTGCCAGCAGCGGGCAGGGACAGGAGCAGTATTTT. It codes for CASSGQGQEQYF.

This clone came up once. The gene calls are TRBV2 and TRBJ1-3; D perhaps matches TRBD1 (6 bases). The CDR3 loop spans 17 amino acids. Germline CDR1 is SNHLY and CDR2 is FYNNEI. V was pared by 4 bases and J by 3 bases, with 19 bases between. The CDR3, as DNA: TGTGCCAGCAGTGCATGGGGGCGAACTTTCCGTGGAAACACCATATATTTT. This codes for CASSAWGRTFRGNTIYF.

This clone was counted a single time. The V gene is TRBV3-1 (or the pseudogene TRBV3-2), the J gene TRBJ2-7, with D unresolved. The CDR3 is made up of 15 amino acids. CDR1 is LGHDT, CDR2 YNNKEL, per germline (reference sequence). The V gene lost 0 bases and the J gene lost 7 bases, with 16 bases spanning the gap. In DNA, the CDR3 is TGTGCCAGCAGCCAAGATCCTGGTTTAAGAGCTGAGCAGTACTTC. This codes for CASSQDPGLRAEQYF.

The J gene is TRBJ1-4, the V gene TRBV7-6; 8 nucleotides align to TRBD1. Germline assignment: CDR1 SGHVS and CDR2 FNYEAQ. This CDR3 is built from 16 residues. The J segment lost 8 bases and the V segment lost 1 base, leaving 9 bases of the junction unmatched. The CDR3 DNA reads as TGTGCCAGCAGCTTAGATGGGACAGGTTTTGGAGAAAAACTGTTTTTT. Translated, it gives CASSLDGTGFGEKLFF.

This clone has only a few counts. This chain uses TRBV19 with TRBJ1-5, with D unresolved. Germline CDR1 LNHDA, CDR2 SQIVND (reference sequence). This CDR3 is 13 amino acids long. The V and J ends lost 6 bases and 5 bases respectively, with 11 bases between them. CDR3 in DNA: TGTGCCAGTAGCCCAGACCGGGATCAGCCCCAGCATTTT. Amino acid sequence: CASSPDRDQPQHF. Filled out from reference TRBV19 and TRBJ1-5, the complete variable domain reads DGGITQSPKYLFRKEGQNVTLSCEQNLNHDAMYWYRQDPGQGLRLIYYSQIVNDFQKGDIAEGYSVSREKKESFPLTVTSAQKNPTAFYLCASSPDRDQPQHFGDGTRLSIL.

In DNA, the CDR3 is TGTGCCAGCAGTGCCTCGAGGGCGGGAAACACTGAAGCTTTCTTT. Translated: CASSASRAGNTEAFF. The genes are TRBV2 and TRBJ1-1; D gene uncertain. V was shortened by 4 bases and J by 2 bases, with 14 bases between the two germline ends. The CDR3 length is 15 residues. Germline V gene sequence: CDR1 SNHLY, CDR2 FYNNEI.

The chain has TRBV29-1 and TRBJ2-7, with 7 bases aligning to TRBD1. After removal of 6 bases from V and 3 bases from J, the junction contained 8 bases not matched to a gene. Germline V lookup: CDR1 SQVTM, CDR2 ANQGSEA. This CDR3 has 13 amino acids. For the CDR3, the DNA is TGCAGCGTCGTGAATACAGGGGACTACGAGCAGTACTTC. Protein sequence: CSVVNTGDYEQYF.

The chain links TRBV5-1 to TRBJ1-2, with 10 bases identical to TRBD1. The germline CDR1 and CDR2 sequences are SGHRS and YFSETQ. The trim removed 4 bases at V and 6 bases at J, leaving 6 bases unmatched. The CDR3 spans 14 residues. CDR3 bases: TGCGCCAGCAGCCTTTTAGACAGGGGGCATGGCTACACCTTC. It is translated as CASSLLDRGHGYTF.

V usage is TRBV2 and J usage is TRBJ1-1, with TRBD1 as a possible D gene (6 bases). Trimming pared 2 bases from V and 3 bases from J, leaving 19 bases between. This CDR3 region has 17 residues. CDR1 SNHLY and CDR2 FYNNEI come from the germline V gene. CDR3 sequence: CASSERGGLGRDTEAFF. Here the CDR3 DNA reads TGTGCCAGCAGTGAACGGGGGGGCCTAGGGCGTGACACTGAAGCTTTCTTT.

This clone was seen only once. The chain joins TRBV2 to TRBJ1-2; weak D call: TRBD1 (5 bases). The CDR3 has 12 residues. The V gene's germline CDR1 is SNHLY and CDR2 FYNNEI. Trimming removed 4 bases from V and 5 bases from J, with 8 bases in between. The CDR3 spells CASSARDYGYTF. The CDR3 DNA reads TGTGCCAGCAGTGCCAGGGATTATGGCTACACCTTC.

V gene TRBV2 combines with J gene TRBJ1-1; 7 positions match TRBD1. CDR3 length: 14 residues. V lost 6 bases and J lost 1; bases outside the gene matches: 5. Germline V CDR1 and CDR2: SNHLY, FYNNEI. The CDR3 sequence: CASSRQGENTEAFF. The CDR3, as DNA: TGTGCCAGCAGCCGACAGGGCGAGAACACTGAAGCTTTCTTT.

A few counts support this clone. The chain employs TRBV29-1 and TRBJ2-4; D may be TRBD1 (6 bases). The length of the CDR3 is 16 residues. With 7 bases removed from V and 0 bases from J, the gap between germline ends came to 19 bases. Looked up from germline, CDR1 is SQVTM and CDR2 is ANQGSEA. CDR3 in DNA: TGCAGCGCCTCGTCCCGGACAGAACTAGCCAAAAACATTCAGTACTTC. This translates into CSASSRTELAKNIQYF.

This sequence joins TRBV19 and TRBJ2-7; the D gene is possibly TRBD1 (6 bases). CDR1 is LNHDA, CDR2 SQIVND, per germline (reference sequence). With 4 bases removed from V and 2 bases from J, the gap between germline ends came to 15 bases. This CDR3 comprises 15 residues. Here the CDR3 reads CASSKPGTTAYEQYF. The CDR3 DNA reads TGTGCCAGTAGTAAACCCGGGACAACAGCCTACGAGCAGTACTTC.

CDR3 sequence (DNA): TGTGCCAGCAGTTTCCGGAGCGGGAGGGCCAGTGAGCAGTTCTTC. It is translated as CASSFRSGRASEQFF. The J gene is TRBJ2-1, the V gene TRBV28; 10 bases are shared with TRBD2. With 3 bases clipped from V and 9 bases from J, the junction kept 8 bases outside the gene matches. CDR1 and CDR2 from the germline V gene are MDHEN and SYDVKM. The CDR3 is made up of 15 amino acids. Filled out from reference TRBV28 and TRBJ2-1, the complete variable domain reads DVKVTQSSRYLVKRTGEKVFLECVQDMDHENMFWYRQDPGLGLRLIYFSYDVKMKEKGDIPEGYSVSREKKERFSLILESASTNQTSMYLCASSFRSGRASEQFFGPGTRLTVL.

The J gene is TRBJ2-7, the V gene TRBV7-9; TRBD1 matches 9 bases. Trimming took 7 bases from V and 1 from J; bases not matched to a gene: 5. The CDR3 spans 14 residues. Germline V gene lookup returns CDR1 SEHNR and CDR2 FQNEAQ (reference sequence). CDR3 region: CASTTTGGSYEQYF. The CDR3 coding sequence is TGTGCCAGCACCACGACAGGGGGATCCTACGAGCAGTACTTC.

The CDR3 DNA follows: TGTGCCAGCAGCCCCATGGGCGGGGGACGGAGCTACGAGCAGTACTTC. This codes for CASSPMGGGRSYEQYF. This sequence joins TRBV14 and TRBJ2-7; 7 nucleotides align to TRBD2. CDR1 and CDR2 (germline): SGHDN, FVKESK. V dropped 4 bases and J dropped 3; count of bases not matched to a gene: 12. The CDR3 runs 16 residues.

V usage is TRBV15 and J usage is TRBJ1-6; TRBD1 aligns across 12 bases. This CDR3 spans 15 amino acids. V gave up 4 bases and J gave up 12 bases; unmatched junction bases: 7. Germline assignment: CDR1 LNHNV and CDR2 YYDKDF (reference sequence). CDR3 amino acids: CATSTAGTGGKPLHF. As DNA, the CDR3 is TGTGCCACCAGCACAGCCGGGACAGGGGGCAAACCCCTCCACTTT.

The chain uses TRBV3-1 (or the pseudogene TRBV3-2) and TRBJ2-6, with 8 bases that match TRBD1. V shed 5 bases and J 4 bases; nucleotides not matched to a gene: 7. This CDR3 region has 16 residues. The germline gives CDR1 LGHDT, CDR2 YNNKEL (reference sequence). CDR3 DNA: TGTGCCAGCAGCGGCTGGACAGGGTCCGGGGCCAACGTCCTGACTTTC. Protein product: CASSGWTGSGANVLTF.

The rearrangement joins TRBV27 to TRBJ2-7; 8 bases agree with TRBD2. This CDR3 spans 15 amino acids. V trimming: 2 bases; J trimming: 2 bases; junction bases outside the gene matches: 5. The V gene's germline CDR1 is MNHEY and CDR2 SMNVEV (reference sequence). The CDR3 sequence is CASSLASGSAYEQYF. CDR3 sequence (DNA): TGTGCCAGCAGTTTAGCCAGCGGGAGCGCCTACGAGCAGTACTTC.

The gene calls are TRBV6-6 and TRBJ2-1, with 11 positions matching TRBD2. The V and J ends lost 5 bases and 7 bases, in that order; junction bases with no gene match: 7. The CDR3 extends over 15 amino acids. Germline values: CDR1 MNHNY, CDR2 SVGAGI (reference sequence). This CDR3 reads CASSDLAGGWNEQFF. As DNA, the CDR3 is TGTGCCAGCAGTGACTTAGCGGGAGGGTGGAATGAGCAGTTCTTC.

In DNA, the CDR3 is TGTGCCAGCAGCTTTTGGGCTGCCACTGAAGCTTTCTTT. Encoded protein: CASSFWAATEAFF. The chain employs TRBV11-2 and TRBJ1-1; D ambiguous. V was clipped by 3 bases and J by 4 bases, with 9 bases between them. The CDR3 totals 13 residues. The germline V gene encodes CDR1 SGHAT and CDR2 FQNNGV.

V and J are TRBV7-9 and TRBJ2-3; perhaps TRBD2 as D (6 bases). V was shortened by 2 bases and J by 7 bases, with 22 bases between the two germline ends. The CDR3 has 17 residues. Germline CDR1 and CDR2: SEHNR and FQNEAQ (reference sequence). DNA for the CDR3: TGTGCCAGCAGCTTAAGAGGCCGGGAGCCGTTCAAAAATACGCAGTATTTT. Translated: CASSLRGREPFKNTQYF.

The chain employs TRBV11-2 and TRBJ1-3, with a possible D match to TRBD1 (6 bases). This CDR3 has 17 residues. V lost 5 bases and J 0 bases, leaving 17 bases between the germline ends. The germline CDR1 and CDR2 sequences are SGHAT and FQNNGV. The CDR3 reads CASSLPGQSLSGNTIYF. The CDR3, as DNA: TGTGCCAGCAGCCTACCCGGACAGTCACTCTCTGGAAACACCATATATTTT.

The gene calls are TRBV7-8 and TRBJ2-7; 12 nucleotides align to TRBD2. The V gene's germline CDR1 is SGHVS and CDR2 FQNEAQ. The length of the CDR3 is 18 residues. The trim removed 5 bases at V and 2 bases at J, leaving 13 bases unmatched. DNA of the CDR3: TGTGCCAGCAGCCGCCGCCGACTAGCGGGAGAGTCTACCTACGAGCAGTACTTC. This translates into CASSRRRLAGESTYEQYF.

This chain connects TRBV23-1 to TRBJ1-1, with D possibly being TRBD1 (5 bases). TRBV23-1 is an ORF; its function is uncertain. V was clipped by 4 bases and J by 0 bases, with 21 bases between them. The CDR3 has 18 amino acids. CDR3 nucleotides: TGCGCCAGCAGTCCCGTCCGGGACTCCAGAGGGGTGAACACTGAAGCTTTCTTT. It encodes CASSPVRDSRGVNTEAFF.

This chain uses TRBV19 with TRBJ1-5; no clear D gene. Germline CDR1 LNHDA, CDR2 SQIVND (reference sequence). Trimming cost V 2 bases and J 3 bases, with 14 bases left between them. This CDR3 spans 16 amino acids. CDR3 loop: CASSISGEGPNQPQHF. The CDR3 DNA sequence: TGTGCCAGTAGTATAAGCGGTGAAGGCCCCAATCAGCCCCAGCATTTT.

This chain links TRBV7-2 with TRBJ1-2, with 9 positions matching TRBD1. In germline, CDR1 is SGHTA, CDR2 FQGNSA. This CDR3 spans 16 amino acids. V shed 4 bases and J 3 bases; nucleotides not matched to a gene: 9. CDR3 residues: CASSSTPGTGHYGYTF. The CDR3 nucleotides are TGTGCCAGCAGCTCAACACCCGGGACAGGGCACTATGGCTACACCTTC.

This chain joins TRBV4-2 and TRBJ1-4, with TRBD1 matching 9 bases. V shed 4 bases and J 5 bases; nucleotides not matched to a gene: 11. The CDR3 totals 17 residues. Germline V gives CDR1 LGHNA, CDR2 YNFKEQ. The CDR3 sequence: CASSPPQGAAGNEKLFF. DNA of the CDR3: TGTGCCAGCAGCCCACCACAGGGGGCGGCGGGAAATGAAAAACTGTTTTTT.

As to this clone: The same CDR3 can be traced to other DNA sequences in this sample. This rearrangement joins TRBV4-2 to TRBJ2-1; the match to TRBD2 covers 8 bases. Germline values: CDR1 LGHNA, CDR2 YNFKEQ. V was clipped by 0 bases and J by 2 bases; unmatched bases: 3. This CDR3 region has 16 residues. CDR3 in amino acids: CASSQEPAGAYNEQFF. In DNA form, the CDR3 reads TGTGCCAGCAGCCAAGAACCAGCGGGAGCCTACAATGAGCAGTTCTTC.

The chain recombines TRBV5-5 with TRBJ1-2; 10 nucleotides align to TRBD1. Germline assignment: CDR1 SGHKS and CDR2 YYEKEE (reference sequence). CDR3 length: 15 residues. With 3 bases clipped from V and 4 bases from J, the junction kept 6 bases outside the gene matches. CDR3: CASSSGTGDFYGYTF. The CDR3 DNA follows: TGTGCCAGCAGCTCCGGGACAGGGGACTTCTATGGCTACACCTTC.